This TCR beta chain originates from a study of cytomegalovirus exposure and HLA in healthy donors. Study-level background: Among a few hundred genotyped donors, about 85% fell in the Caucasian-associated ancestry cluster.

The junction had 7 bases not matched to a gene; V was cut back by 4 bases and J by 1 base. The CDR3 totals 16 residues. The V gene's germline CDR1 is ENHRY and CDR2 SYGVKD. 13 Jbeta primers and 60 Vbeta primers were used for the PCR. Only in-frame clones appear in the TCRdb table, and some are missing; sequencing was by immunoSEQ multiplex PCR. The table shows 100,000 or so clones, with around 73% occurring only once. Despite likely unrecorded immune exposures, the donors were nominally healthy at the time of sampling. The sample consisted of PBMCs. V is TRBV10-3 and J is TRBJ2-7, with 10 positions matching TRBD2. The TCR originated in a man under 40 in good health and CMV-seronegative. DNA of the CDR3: TGTGCCATCAGTGCCTCCAGCGGGAGGGGGTCCTACGAGCAGTACTTC. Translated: CAISASSGRGSYEQYF.